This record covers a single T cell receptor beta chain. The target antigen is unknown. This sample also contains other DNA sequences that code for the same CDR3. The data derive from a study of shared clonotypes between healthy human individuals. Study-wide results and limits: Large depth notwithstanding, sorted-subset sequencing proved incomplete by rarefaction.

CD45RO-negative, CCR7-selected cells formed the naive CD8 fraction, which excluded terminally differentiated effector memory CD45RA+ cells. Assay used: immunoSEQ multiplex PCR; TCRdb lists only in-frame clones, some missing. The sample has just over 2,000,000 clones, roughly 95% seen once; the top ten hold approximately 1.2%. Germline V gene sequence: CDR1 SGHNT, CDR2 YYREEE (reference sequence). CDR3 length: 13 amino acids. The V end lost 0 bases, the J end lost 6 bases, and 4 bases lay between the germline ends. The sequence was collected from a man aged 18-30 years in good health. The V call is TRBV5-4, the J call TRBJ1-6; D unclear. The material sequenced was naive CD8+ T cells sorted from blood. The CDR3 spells CASSLGGNSPLHF. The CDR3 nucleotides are TGTGCCAGCAGCTTGGGGGGTAATTCACCCCTCCACTTT.